This TCR beta chain was obtained from a study of blood T cells in healthy people across ages. Points from the study as a whole: For the donors, CMV status was unknown and possibly confounded expanded clonotype changes.

CDR3 length: 16 amino acids. Germline CDR1 and CDR2: MNHNY and SVGAGI (reference sequence). J was trimmed by 8 bases and V by 5 bases; bases with no gene match: 10. A J-beta primer mix and a sample-barcoded 5' primer were used in a second PCR of roughly 6 to 11 cycles. Every molecule of cDNA carried a tag from a template-switch adaptor with 12 random nucleotides. TCRdb itself ran the 5' RACE reads through MiXCR, one entry per CDR3 protein. The repertoire holds roughly 1.7 million distinct CDR3 sequences, with roughly a third as singletons. Notes on this clonotype: The target antigen is unknown.

Per sample, extraction of total RNA gave at least 5.5 micrograms in every case. The material sequenced was blood. The TCR was taken from a woman aged 30 to 39 in good health. The chain links TRBV6-6 to TRBJ2-1; 12 nucleotides agree with TRBD2. CDR3 residues: CASSGPWTSGIDEQFF. CDR3 coding DNA: TGTGCCAGCAGTGGGCCATGGACTAGCGGGATCGATGAGCAGTTCTTC.